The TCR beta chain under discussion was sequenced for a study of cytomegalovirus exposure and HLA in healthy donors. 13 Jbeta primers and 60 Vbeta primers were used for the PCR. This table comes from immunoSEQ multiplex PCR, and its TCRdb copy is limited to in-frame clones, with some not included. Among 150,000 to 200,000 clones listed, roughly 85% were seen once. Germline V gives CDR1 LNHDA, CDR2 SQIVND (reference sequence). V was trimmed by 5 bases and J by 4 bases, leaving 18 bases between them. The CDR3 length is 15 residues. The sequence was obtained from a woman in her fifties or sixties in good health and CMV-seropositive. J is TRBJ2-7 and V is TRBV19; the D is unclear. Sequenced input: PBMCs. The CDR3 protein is CASSYLGQSGYEQYF. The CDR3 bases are TGTGCCAGTAGTTACCTTGGGCAGTCTGGTTACGAGCAGTACTTC.